A single sample is the source of the 5 T cell receptor beta chains below, sequenced in a study of identical twins. TCRdb reprocessed the 5' RACE reads with MiXCR, giving one entry per CDR3 protein. This repertoire shows roughly 770,000 distinct CDR3 sequences, roughly 18% found once; its top ten account for around 14%. These records were also assigned to another study, of T cells expressing NK-cell markers.

What was sequenced was PBMCs. The source is a woman in her late teens or twenties in good health.

The J gene is TRBJ1-1, the V gene TRBV5-5; 8 positions match TRBD1. Germline V lookup: CDR1 SGHKS, CDR2 YYEKEE (reference sequence). The CDR3 is 15 amino acids. The junction had 4 bases not matched to a gene; V was cut back by 2 bases and J by 1 base. The CDR3 DNA reads as TGTGCCAGCAGCTTCCGAGGACAGGGGAACACTGAAGCTTTCTTT. Translated, it gives CASSFRGQGNTEAFF.

Only a few counts were recorded for this clonotype. The chain links TRBV6-5 to TRBJ1-1; D is uncertain. Germline V gene data show CDR1 as MNHEY and CDR2 as SVGAGI. This CDR3 comprises 13 residues. The V and J ends lost 0 bases and 8 bases respectively, with 10 bases between them. Here the CDR3 reads CASSYSVVNEAFF. The CDR3 DNA follows: TGTGCCAGCAGTTACTCGGTAGTAAACGAAGCTTTCTTT.

The table lists this clonotype with a few counts. The chain joins TRBV20-1 to TRBJ1-2, with 8 bases that match TRBD1. This CDR3 region has 13 residues. With V trimmed by 5 bases and J by 3 bases, 5 bases remained unmatched. Germline values: CDR1 DFQATT, CDR2 SNEGSKA (reference sequence). The CDR3 DNA sequence: TGCAGTGCTTCTGGACAGGGAGACTATGGCTACACCTTC. Encoded protein: CSASGQGDYGYTF.

This chain joins TRBV12-3 or TRBV12-4 and TRBJ2-3, with D perhaps TRBD1 (6 bases). The length of the CDR3 is 16 residues. Between the trimmed V and J ends, which lost 3 bases and 7 bases, there was a span of 20 bases. CDR3 DNA: TGTGCCAGCAGTTTGTTAGGGGGAGTAGGTCGCAATACGCAGTATTTT. Its protein is CASSLLGGVGRNTQYF.

This chain links TRBV7-2 with TRBJ1-1; 12 bases match TRBD1. J lost 11 bases, V lost 0 bases, and 4 bases had no gene match. CDR3 length equals 14 residues. CDR1 and CDR2 from the germline V gene are SGHTA and FQGNSA. The CDR3 DNA sequence: TGTGCCAGCAGCTTAGCGAGGGACAGGGGGCGGGCTTTCTTT. Translation gives CASSLARDRGRAFF.